This paragraph covers one T cell receptor beta chain sequence. The germline V gene encodes CDR1 ENHRY and CDR2 SYGVKD. The CDR3 length is 15 residues. The V gene end was trimmed by 4 bases and the J gene end by 5 bases; junction bases not matched to a gene: 7. Everyone who took part was 18 to 89 years old, and they came from 20 to 25 US areas. Cohorts were determined from participant-reported clinical history. Study processing details: The assay estimated nucleated cells by amplifying reference gene primers. Repertoires were generated with immunoSEQ multiplex PCR, while TCRdb's copy carries only in-frame clones and drops some. V, J and clone size reflect that table, while D and trimming were determined from the DNA. The sample includes approximately 320,000 clones, about nine tenths of them seen just once. The sample is drawn from a study of blood T cell repertoires in COVID-19. Study as a whole: T cells, B-cell-depleted T cells, or PBMCs supplied cDNA or gDNA.

The material sequenced was PBMCs or T cells enriched from blood (not recorded which). The clonotype comes from a woman between 18 and 29 years old who had recovered from COVID-19. The chain links TRBV10-3 to TRBJ1-5; 8 nucleotides align to TRBD1. The CDR3 loop is CAISVTGDEDQPQHF. DNA of the CDR3: TGTGCCATCAGTGTGACAGGGGATGAGGATCAGCCCCAGCATTTT.